What follows are 5 T cell receptor beta chains derived from one specimen sequenced in a study of vaccination and CD4 T cells after COVID-19. Their recognized antigens are unknown. This sample's treatment: roughly 11-day PBMC culture with coronavirus spike peptide pools or control peptides (ViraFEST assay). Oncomine TCR Beta short-read sequencing was applied to DNA from cultured CD4+ T cells. MiXCR was run by TCRdb on the PCR reads, yielding one entry per CDR3 protein. The sample has under 25,000 distinct CDR3 sequences; approximately 26% are singletons. The specimen was cultured CD4+ T cells from blood. The receptor set was obtained from a human donor with COVID-19.

Only a few counts were recorded for this clonotype. The V call is TRBV5-5, the J call TRBJ2-7; D assignment may be TRBD1 or TRBD2 (5 bases each). Trimming removed 4 bases from V and 2 bases from J, with 16 bases in between. Germline V gene lookup returns CDR1 SGHKS and CDR2 YYEKEE (reference sequence). The length of the CDR3 is 15 residues. This chain's CDR3 is CASSPLGETTYEQYF. In nucleotides, the CDR3 is TGTGCCAGCAGCCCGTTGGGGGAGACTACCTACGAGCAGTACTTC. The full variable domain, completed using reference TRBV5-5 and TRBJ2-7, is DAGVTQSPTHLIKTRGQQVTLRCSPISGHKSVSWYQQVLGQGPQFIFQYYEKEERGRGNFPDRFSARQFPNYSSELNVNALLLGDSALYLCASSPLGETTYEQYFGPGTRLTVT.

The chain joins TRBV5-1 to TRBJ2-5; TRBD2 matches 12 bases. V dropped 4 bases and J dropped 12; count of bases not matched to a gene: 16. The CDR3 has 16 residues. The germline V gene has CDR1 SGHRS and CDR2 YFSETQ. This chain's CDR3 is CASSLRTSGILEAKYF. The CDR3 coding sequence is TGCGCCAGCAGCCTCCGGACTAGCGGGATCCTTGAGGCTAAGTACTTC.

The chain couples TRBV4-3 to TRBJ1-2, with D possibly TRBD1 on 5 matching bases. CDR1 LGHNA and CDR2 YSLEER come from the germline V gene. V shed 2 bases and J shed 4 bases, with 11 bases lying between them. The CDR3 loop spans 14 amino acids. The CDR3 reads CASSQNQGPYGYTF. The CDR3 DNA reads as TGCGCCAGCAGCCAAAACCAGGGTCCCTATGGCTACACCTTC.

The chain is built from TRBV25-1 and TRBJ2-7, with TRBD1 as a possible D gene (6 bases). In germline, CDR1 is MGHDK, CDR2 SYGVNS. The CDR3 has 14 residues. V was shortened by 1 base and J by 6 bases, with 13 bases between the two germline ends. The CDR3 region has the DNA TGTGCCAGCAGTGAATGGAACACAGGGATCGAGCAGTACTTC. It is translated as CASSEWNTGIEQYF.

Written as DNA, the CDR3 is TGCAGTGCTAGAGAACGAGACAGGGACCATCAGCCCCAGCATTTT. This gives the protein CSARERDRDHQPQHF. The rearrangement joins TRBV20-1 to TRBJ1-5; 7 bases line up with TRBD1. Trimming cost V 0 bases and J 5 bases; bases outside gene matches: 7. CDR3 length equals 15 residues. CDR1 is DFQATT and CDR2 is SNEGSKA in the germline V gene (reference sequence).